This T cell receptor (beta chain) is drawn from a study of patients and donors after allogeneic stem cell transplantation. One entry per CDR3 protein, called by TCRdb with MiXCR from the RT-PCR reads. Altogether roughly 960,000 distinct CDR3 sequences are present, roughly 17% being singletons, with the ten largest covering 5% to 6.5%. Deletions cut 5 bases from V and 4 bases from J, with 15 bases between. This CDR3 contains 15 residues. In germline, CDR1 is MNHEY, CDR2 SMNVEV (reference sequence). This clonotype has only a few counts. The TCR sequence derives from a human donor who was either an allogeneic HSCT recipient or a stem cell or donor lymphocyte infusion donor (not recorded which). It is not recorded whose cells these are; they may come from a transplant donor. The V and J genes are TRBV27 and TRBJ2-1; a possible D gene is TRBD2 (5 bases). The sequenced sample consisted of blood, either unsorted or a sorted T cell fraction (not recorded which). The CDR3 DNA follows: TGTGCCAGCAGTCTCGGGATAATGGGATACAATGAGCAGTTCTTC. The encoded protein is CASSLGIMGYNEQFF.